A single sample gave rise to the 5 T cell receptor beta chains below, sequenced in a study of identical twins. TCRdb independently ran MiXCR on the 5' RACE reads; one entry per CDR3 protein. The sample shows some 500,000 distinct CDR3 sequences, 13% to 15% of them seen only once. These same data were also listed under a study on yellow fever vaccine responses in identical twins.

The specimen sequenced was CD4+ T cells sorted from blood. Receptor source: a woman between 18 and 29 years old in good health.

The chain uses TRBV20-1 and TRBJ2-7, with a possible D match to TRBD2 (5 bases). Germline lookup yields CDR1 DFQATT and CDR2 SNEGSKA (reference sequence). The CDR3 runs 13 residues. V was cut by 6 bases and J by 0 bases, with 12 bases left in between. CDR3 protein: CSAEDFSSYEQYF. DNA for the CDR3: TGCAGTGCCGAGGACTTCTCCTCCTACGAGCAGTACTTC.

The rearrangement joins TRBV20-1 to TRBJ2-7; 9 nucleotides align to TRBD1. Germline lookup yields CDR1 DFQATT and CDR2 SNEGSKA (reference sequence). J was trimmed by 5 bases and V by 5 bases; bases with no gene match: 7. The CDR3 totals 13 residues. The CDR3 protein is CSAEDRGTDEQYF. The CDR3 DNA reads as TGCAGTGCTGAGGACAGGGGAACGGACGAGCAGTACTTC.

The table lists this clonotype with a few counts. The chain links TRBV11-2 to TRBJ1-6; D is uncertain. V was cut by 2 bases and J by 8 bases, with 19 bases left in between. The CDR3 has 17 residues. Germline assignment: CDR1 SGHAT and CDR2 FQNNGV. The CDR3 protein is CASSLRYQNARDSPLHF. For the CDR3, the DNA is TGTGCCAGCAGCTTACGGTACCAAAATGCGAGGGATTCACCCCTCCACTTT.

The chain links TRBV7-9 to TRBJ2-2; D may correspond to TRBD1 or TRBD2 (7 bases each). The germline CDR1 and CDR2 sequences are SEHNR and FQNEAQ (reference sequence). Trimming stripped 5 bases from V and 6 bases from J, with 22 bases between. CDR3 size: 17 residues. The DNA for the CDR3 is TGTGCCAGCAGCCCATCCTCGACAGGGACTATTGCCGGGGAGCTGTTTTTT. It specifies CASSPSSTGTIAGELFF.

A single count supports this clonotype. CDR3 in amino acids: CASSLAGKGIREAFF. Written as DNA, the CDR3 is TGTGCCAGCAGCTTAGCTGGCAAGGGAATTCGTGAAGCTTTCTTT. The rearrangement uses TRBV7-9 and TRBJ1-1; D unclear. Germline V gene sequence: CDR1 SEHNR, CDR2 FQNEAQ (reference sequence). This CDR3 comprises 15 residues. V lost 0 bases and J 7 bases, leaving 15 bases between the germline ends.